This T cell receptor beta chain was documented in a study of blood T cells in healthy people across ages (dated by TCRdb to the mid-2010s). Turning to the overall study: In model experiments, roughly one uniquely barcoded TCR beta cDNA molecule per two T cells was captured by template switching. Using deep sequencing normalized with unique cDNA molecular identifiers, the study measured how TCR beta repertoire diversity changes with age. Donors of different ages were randomly distributed across sequencing lanes to avoid experimental bias. The donors were divided into four age groups: young (average approximately 16 years), middle-aged (over 35), aged (around 67) and long-lived (about 90). Two additional independent replicas of 1 million unique cDNA reads from the same blood draw were analyzed for two donors (one aged 18 to 30 and one aged 80 or older). Overall study outcomes, separate from this receptor: There was a strong correlation between observed TCR beta diversity and the percentage of naive T cells measured by flow cytometry. Since profiling was done on bulk unsorted PBMCs, naive and antigen-experienced compartments could not be conclusively compared. Estimates of total diversity based on one million sequenced T cells were considered lower bounds and underestimates. Compared with the aged group, the long-lived group had more naive CD4+ T cells, fewer expanded clones and increased TCR diversity, suggesting age selection. As age increased, observed TCR beta diversity per million T cells dropped in a roughly linear way, and a significant reduction was already evident by age 40. Because the CMV infection status of the donors was unknown, age-related changes in expanded clonotypes may potentially have been confounded.

Donors were 39 systemically healthy Caucasian individuals from Russia aged roughly 6 to 90 years. Each donor gave 9 to 10 milliliters of peripheral blood, collected into EDTA-treated Vacutainer tubes. Ficoll-Paque density-gradient centrifugation was used to isolate PBMCs, with at least 7 million obtained per sample. Trizol reagent was used to extract total RNA from the PBMCs, yielding at least 5.5 micrograms per sample. For every donor, flow cytometry on a PBMC aliquot measured the percentage of naive CD45RAhigh/CD27high T cells. There are many counts of this clonotype. Which antigen it targets is not known. No base qualities exist here, and no much larger clone lies one base off it. To prepare the library, 5' RACE was applied. Sequencing used an Illumina HiSeq 2500. The second PCR ran for about 7 to 11 cycles and used a J-beta primer mix along with a sample-barcoded 5' primer. A unique molecular identifier was introduced onto each TCR beta cDNA molecule by a template-switch 5' adaptor carrying 12 random nucleotides. Each sample yielded at least 3 million CDR3-containing paired-end reads. The Mint cDNA synthesis kit, primed by a TRBC-specific oligonucleotide, was used to synthesize first-strand cDNA from all RNA. All cDNA was treated with uracil-DNA glycosylase and then went through a first 18-cycle PCR with the universal primers M1SS and BC2_uni_R. The source study handled its data this way. For normalization, 1 million high-quality reads, each with a distinct molecular identifier, were randomly selected from each sample. Instead of being binned into consensus sequences, reads that shared molecular identifiers were thrown out. MiTCR, set to a Q25 quality threshold and the strictest error-elimination algorithm, was used for CDR3 identification, clonotype clustering and error correction. Lower-bound total TCR beta diversity was estimated with a nonparametric unseen species model using Euler transformation. In TCRdb, the public reads were trimmed at Q25 with fastp and aligned with MiXCR, with productive beta chains retained. Each record represents a unique CDR3 protein, reported with the most common genes and DNA among its rows. Here the V and J calls rest on TCRdb's processing, not on the authors' analysis. The sample includes approximately 810,000 distinct CDR3 sequences, with 25% to 30% observed a single time. The ten largest clones add up to around 16% of the sample.

The V end loses 0 bases and the J end loses 2 bases, and a stretch of 11 bases separates them. The CDR3 runs 15 residues from the cysteine to the phenylalanine. Solely the CDR3 DNA is kept, with 45 bases framed from the first base. Per the germline V gene, LGHNA is the CDR1 and YSLEER is the CDR2. Sequenced material: blood. In this chain, TRBV4-3 is recombined with TRBJ2-7; a confident D gene designation cannot be given. The origin of this receptor is a woman aged 80 or over in good health. The sequenced DNA: TGCGCCAGCAGCCAAGAGGGAAGGGCTACCTACGAGCAGTACTTC. Its protein is CASSQEGRATYEQYF.